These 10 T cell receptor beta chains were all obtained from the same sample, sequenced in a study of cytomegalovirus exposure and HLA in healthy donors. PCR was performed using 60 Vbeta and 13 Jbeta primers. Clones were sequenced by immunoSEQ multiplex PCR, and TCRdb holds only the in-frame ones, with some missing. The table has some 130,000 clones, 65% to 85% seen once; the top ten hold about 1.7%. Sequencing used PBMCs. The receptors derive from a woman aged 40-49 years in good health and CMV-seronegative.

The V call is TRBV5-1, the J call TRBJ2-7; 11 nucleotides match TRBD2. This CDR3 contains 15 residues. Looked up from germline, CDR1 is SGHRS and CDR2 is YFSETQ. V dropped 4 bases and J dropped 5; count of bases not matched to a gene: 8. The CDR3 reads CASSTGLADLHEQYF. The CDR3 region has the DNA TGCGCCAGCAGCACGGGACTAGCGGATCTCCACGAGCAGTACTTC.

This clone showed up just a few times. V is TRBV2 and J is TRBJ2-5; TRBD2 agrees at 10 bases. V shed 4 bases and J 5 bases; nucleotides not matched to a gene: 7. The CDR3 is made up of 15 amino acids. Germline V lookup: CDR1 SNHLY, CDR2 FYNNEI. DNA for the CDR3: TGTGCCAGCAGTGGGACTAGCGGCCCCCACGAGACCCAGTACTTC. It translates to CASSGTSGPHETQYF.

Written as DNA, the CDR3 is TGTGCCAGCAGTTACAGGGTAGGGAGGGAAAAACTGTTTTTT. It translates to CASSYRVGREKLFF. This rearrangement joins TRBV6-5 to TRBJ1-4; D uncertain. The CDR3 is 14 amino acids. Germline V gene lookup returns CDR1 MNHEY and CDR2 SVGAGI. V shed 2 bases and J shed 8 bases, with 12 bases lying between them.

The CDR3 DNA is TGTGCCAGCAGTCCACCGAACAGGTGGTGGGAGCCCCAGCATTTT. Translated, it gives CASSPPNRWWEPQHF. The chain combines TRBV28 with TRBJ1-5; D is perhaps TRBD1 (5 bases). Germline loops: CDR1 MDHEN, CDR2 SYDVKM. The CDR3 length is 15 residues. V lost 5 bases and J lost 8, with 19 bases in between.

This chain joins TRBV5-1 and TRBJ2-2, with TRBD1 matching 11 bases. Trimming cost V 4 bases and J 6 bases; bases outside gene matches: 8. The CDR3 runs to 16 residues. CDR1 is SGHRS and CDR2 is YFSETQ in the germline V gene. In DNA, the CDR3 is TGCGCCAGCAGCCCGGACGGGACAGGGGGACCCGGGGAGCTGTTTTTT. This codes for CASSPDGTGGPGELFF.

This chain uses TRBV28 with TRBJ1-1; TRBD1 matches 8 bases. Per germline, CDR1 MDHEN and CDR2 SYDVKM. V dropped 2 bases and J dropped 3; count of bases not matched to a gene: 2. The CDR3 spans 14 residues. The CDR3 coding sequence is TGTGCCAGCAGTTTAATGACAGGGGACACTGAAGCTTTCTTT. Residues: CASSLMTGDTEAFF.

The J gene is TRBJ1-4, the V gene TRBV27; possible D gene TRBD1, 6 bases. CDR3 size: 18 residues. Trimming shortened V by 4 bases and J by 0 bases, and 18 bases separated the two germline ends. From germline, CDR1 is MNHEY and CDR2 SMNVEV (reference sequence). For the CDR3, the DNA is TGTGCCAGCAGTTCATTACGGGGACACCCGGCAACTAATGAAAAACTGTTTTTT. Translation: CASSSLRGHPATNEKLFF.

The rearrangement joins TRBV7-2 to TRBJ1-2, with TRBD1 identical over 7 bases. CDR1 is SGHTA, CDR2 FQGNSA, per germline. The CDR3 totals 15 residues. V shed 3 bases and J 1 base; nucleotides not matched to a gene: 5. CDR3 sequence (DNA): TGTGCCAGCAGCTTTACGGGACAGAGTAACTATGGCTACACCTTC. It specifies CASSFTGQSNYGYTF.

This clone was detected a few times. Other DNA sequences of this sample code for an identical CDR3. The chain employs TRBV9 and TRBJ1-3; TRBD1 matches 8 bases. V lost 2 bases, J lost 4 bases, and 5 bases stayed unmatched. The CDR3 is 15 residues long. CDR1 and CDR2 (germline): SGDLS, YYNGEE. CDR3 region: CASSVADRAGNTIYF. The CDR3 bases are TGTGCCAGCAGCGTGGCGGACAGGGCCGGAAACACCATATATTTT.

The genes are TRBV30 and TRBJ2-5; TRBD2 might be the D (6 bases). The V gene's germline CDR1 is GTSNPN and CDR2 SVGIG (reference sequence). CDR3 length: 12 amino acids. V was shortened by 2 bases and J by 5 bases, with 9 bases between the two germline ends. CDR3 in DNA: TGTGCCTGGAGTACGGAGGGGGAGACCCAGTACTTC. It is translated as CAWSTEGETQYF.